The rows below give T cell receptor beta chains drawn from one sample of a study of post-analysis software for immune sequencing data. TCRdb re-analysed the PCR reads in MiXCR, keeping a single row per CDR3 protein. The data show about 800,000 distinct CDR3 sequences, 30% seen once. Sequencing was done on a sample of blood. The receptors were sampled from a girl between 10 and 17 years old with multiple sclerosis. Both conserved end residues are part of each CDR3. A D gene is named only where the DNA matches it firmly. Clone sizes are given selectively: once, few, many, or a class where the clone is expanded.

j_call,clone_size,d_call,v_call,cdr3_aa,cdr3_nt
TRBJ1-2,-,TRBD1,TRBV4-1,CASSQEDRDVGGYTF,TGCGCCAGCAGCCAAGAAGACAGGGACGTTGGTGGCTACACCTTC
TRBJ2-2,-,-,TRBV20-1,CSARVGAWTGELFF,TGCAGTGCTAGAGTGGGGGCGTGGACCGGGGAGCTGTTTTTT
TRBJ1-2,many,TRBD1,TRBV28,CASSQGGRGGYTF,TGTGCCAGCAGCCAGGGGGGCCGCGGAGGCTACACCTTC
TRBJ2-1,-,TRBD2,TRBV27,CASSDGTSGRGEQFF,TGTGCCAGCAGCGACGGGACTAGCGGGAGGGGTGAGCAGTTCTTC
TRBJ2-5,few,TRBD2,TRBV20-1,CSATSGETQYF,TGCAGTGCGACTAGCGGAGAGACCCAGTACTTC
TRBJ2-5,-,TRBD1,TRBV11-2,CASRLQGFYQETQYF,TGTGCCAGCAGACTACAGGGGTTCTACCAAGAGACCCAGTACTTC
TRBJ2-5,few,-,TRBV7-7,CASSFQTDALWETQYF,TGTGCTAGCAGCTTTCAAACAGATGCCTTGTGGGAGACCCAGTACTTC
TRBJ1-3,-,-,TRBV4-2,CASSQDREAGNTIYF,TGTGCCAGCAGCCAAGATCGGGAGGCTGGAAACACCATATATTTT
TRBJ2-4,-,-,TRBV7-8,CASSLEGGGNIQYF,TGTGCCAGCAGCTTAGAAGGGGGAGGAAACATTCAGTACTTC
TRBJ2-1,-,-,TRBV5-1,CASSFSEDHEQFF,TGCGCCAGCAGCTTCTCCGAGGACCATGAGCAGTTCTTC
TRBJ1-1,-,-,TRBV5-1,CASSLVGGETTEAFF,TGCGCCAGCAGCTTGGTAGGAGGGGAGACCACTGAAGCTTTCTTT
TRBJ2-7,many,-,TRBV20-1,CSPLLSYEQYF,TGCAGTCCGCTGCTGTCCTACGAGCAGTACTTC
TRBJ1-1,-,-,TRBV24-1,CATSDGDGKNTEAFF,TGTGCCACCAGTGATGGGGACGGTAAGAACACTGAAGCTTTCTTT
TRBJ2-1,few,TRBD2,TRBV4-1,CASSQGGLAWDEQFF,TGCGCCAGCAGCCAAGGGGGACTAGCTTGGGATGAGCAGTTCTTC
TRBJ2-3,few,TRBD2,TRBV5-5,CASSFLAGLTDTQYF,TGTGCCAGCAGTTTTCTAGCGGGTCTCACAGATACGCAGTATTTT
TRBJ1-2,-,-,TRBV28,CACSLQGDYGYTF,TGTGCCTGCAGTTTGCAGGGCGACTATGGCTACACCTTC
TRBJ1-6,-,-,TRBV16,CASSQSFPPGDSPPHF,TGTGCCAGCAGCCAATCGTTCCCCCCGGGGGATTCACCCCCCCACTTT
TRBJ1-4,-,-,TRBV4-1,CASSGPWGTGEKLFF,TGCGCCAGCAGCGGGCCGTGGGGGACTGGGGAAAAACTGTTTTTT
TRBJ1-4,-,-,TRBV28,CASSFITLSNEKLFF,TGTGCCAGCAGTTTCATTACGCTATCTAATGAAAAACTGTTTTTT
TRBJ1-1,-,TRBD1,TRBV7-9,CATREGAYEDTEAFF,TGTGCCACCAGGGAGGGGGCATATGAGGACACTGAAGCTTTCTTT
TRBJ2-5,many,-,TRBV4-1,CASSSGGGQETQYF,TGCGCCAGCAGCTCCGGAGGGGGCCAGGAGACCCAGTACTTC
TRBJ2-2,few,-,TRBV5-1,CASSLLPGANTGELFF,TGCGCCAGCAGCTTGCTCCCAGGGGCGAACACCGGGGAGCTGTTTTTT
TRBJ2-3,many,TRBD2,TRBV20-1,CSARGGLAGRTDTQYF,TGCAGTGCTAGAGGGGGGCTAGCGGGTCGCACAGATACGCAGTATTTT
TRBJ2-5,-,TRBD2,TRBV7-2,CASSILAGGGLETQYF,TGTGCCAGCAGCATCCTAGCGGGAGGCGGGTTGGAGACCCAGTACTTC
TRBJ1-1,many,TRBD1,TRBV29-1,CSSIQGAGTEAFF,TGCAGCAGTATACAGGGGGCGGGAACTGAAGCTTTCTTT
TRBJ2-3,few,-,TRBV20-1,CSARDPHRNTDTQYF,TGCAGTGCTAGAGATCCTCACCGGAACACAGATACGCAGTATTTT
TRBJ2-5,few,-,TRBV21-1,CASSNGGRASLQYF,TGTGCCAGCAGCAACGGAGGCAGGGCCAGCCTCCAGTACTTC
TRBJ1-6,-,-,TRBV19,CASSQGPQPPLHF,TGTGCCAGTAGTCAGGGGCCGCAGCCACCCCTCCACTTT
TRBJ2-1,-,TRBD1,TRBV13,CASSPPGQHDNEQFF,TGTGCCAGCAGCCCACCGGGACAGCATGACAATGAGCAGTTCTTC
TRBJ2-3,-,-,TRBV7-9,CASSEAPGGTDTQYF,TGTGCCAGCAGCGAAGCGCCGGGGGGCACAGATACGCAGTATTTT
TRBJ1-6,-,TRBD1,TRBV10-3,CAISGQGSPPLHF,TGTGCCATCAGTGGACAGGGGTCGCCACCCCTCCACTTT
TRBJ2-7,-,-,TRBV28,CASWPGAGTYEQYF,TGTGCCAGCTGGCCGGGGGCTGGAACCTACGAGCAGTACTTC
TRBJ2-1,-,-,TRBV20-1,CSARMGNEQFF,TGCAGTGCTAGGATGGGCAATGAGCAGTTCTTC
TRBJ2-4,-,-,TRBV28,CASSLQVAKNIPYF,TGTGCCAGCAGTTTACAGGTCGCCAAAAACATTCCGTACTTC
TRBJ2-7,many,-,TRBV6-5,CASSYFERTYEQYF,TGTGCCAGCAGTTACTTCGAAAGAACCTACGAGCAGTACTTC
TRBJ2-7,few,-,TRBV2,CASLPWRDQPYEQYF,TGTGCCAGCCTCCCCTGGAGAGATCAACCCTACGAGCAGTACTTC
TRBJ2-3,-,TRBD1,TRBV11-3,CASSLGTGDGTDTQYF,TGTGCCAGCAGCTTAGGGACAGGGGACGGCACAGATACGCAGTATTTT
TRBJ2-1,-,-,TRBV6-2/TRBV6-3,CASRPPNLGNKQFF,TGTGCCAGCAGGCCCCCTAACCTCGGGAATAAGCAGTTCTTC
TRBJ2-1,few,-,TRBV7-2,CASSFLADNEQFF,TGTGCCAGCAGCTTTTTGGCGGACAATGAGCAGTTCTTC
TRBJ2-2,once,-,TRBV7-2,CASSLGSGLGDGRTGELFF,TGTGCCAGCAGCTTAGGCTCTGGTCTAGGGGACGGACGGACCGGGGAGCTGTTTTTT
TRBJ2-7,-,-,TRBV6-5,CTSSPTSYEQYF,TGTACCAGCAGTCCTACTAGCTACGAGCAGTACTTC
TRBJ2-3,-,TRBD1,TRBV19,CASSIQGTDTQYF,TGTGCCAGCAGCATACAGGGGACAGATACGCAGTATTTT
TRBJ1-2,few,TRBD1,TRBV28,CASSFRDRVSYTF,TGTGCCAGCAGTTTTCGGGACAGGGTTTCCTACACCTTC
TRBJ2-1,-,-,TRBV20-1,CSAGWRDEQFF,TGCAGTGCTGGGTGGCGGGATGAGCAGTTCTTC
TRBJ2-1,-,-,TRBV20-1,CSATRRGRPKEQFF,TGCAGTGCAACACGGCGGGGGCGTCCCAAAGAGCAGTTCTTC
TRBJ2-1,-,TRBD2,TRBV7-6,CASSEGPHRGQRLAGYDGYNEQFF,TGTGCCAGCAGCGAAGGTCCCCACAGGGGGCAGAGACTAGCGGGGTACGATGGCTACAATGAGCAGTTCTTC
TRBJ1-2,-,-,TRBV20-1,CSAREAWTDRFYGYTF,TGCAGTGCTAGAGAGGCCTGGACAGATAGGTTCTATGGCTACACCTTC
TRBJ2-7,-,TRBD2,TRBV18,CASSPGGTSPYEQYF,TGTGCCAGCTCACCAGGGGGGACTAGCCCCTACGAGCAGTACTTC
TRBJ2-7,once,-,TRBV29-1,CSVEGQDYEQYF,TGCAGCGTTGAGGGACAAGACTACGAGCAGTACTTC
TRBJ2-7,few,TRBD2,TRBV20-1,CSARGSRELYEQYF,TGCAGTGCTAGAGGGTCGCGGGAGTTGTACGAGCAGTACTTC
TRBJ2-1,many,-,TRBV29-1,CSVNRDRNYNEQFF,TGCAGCGTGAACAGAGACAGGAACTACAATGAGCAGTTCTTC
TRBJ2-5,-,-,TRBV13,CASSLNGPAETQYF,TGTGCCAGCAGCTTAAACGGGCCTGCAGAGACCCAGTACTTC
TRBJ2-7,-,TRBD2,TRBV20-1,CSANRGGAGGTYEQYF,TGCAGTGCTAATCGCGGGGGAGCGGGAGGGACCTACGAGCAGTACTTC
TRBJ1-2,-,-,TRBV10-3,CAVSDPGLVIGYTF,TGTGCCGTCAGTGACCCGGGGTTGGTTATCGGCTACACCTTC
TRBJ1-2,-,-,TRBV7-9,CASSLNAQDTYGYTF,TGTGCCAGCAGCTTAAACGCACAGGATACCTATGGCTACACCTTC
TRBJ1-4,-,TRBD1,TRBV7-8,CASSLKDRVEKLFF,TGTGCCAGCAGCTTAAAGGACAGGGTTGAAAAACTGTTTTTT
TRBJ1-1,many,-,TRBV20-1,CSARTGNTEAFF,TGCAGTGCCCGGACGGGGAACACTGAAGCTTTCTTT
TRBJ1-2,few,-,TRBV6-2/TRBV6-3,CASTHSTGQSGIGYTF,TGTGCCAGCACCCACTCGACAGGCCAGAGCGGGATCGGCTACACCTTC
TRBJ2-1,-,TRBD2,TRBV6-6,CASAREGPYNEQFF,TGTGCCAGCGCCAGGGAGGGCCCATACAATGAGCAGTTCTTC